This T cell receptor beta chain was observed in a study of regulatory T cells in long-lasting Graves disease. This clonotype was counted ten times or more. Its target is unknown. Overall study findings and caveats: The number of shared public clonotypes was higher in persistent patients (approximately 2,600) than new patients (966). Persistent disease favored TRBV28, TRBJ1-2 and TRBJ2-5.

The CDR3 is 16 amino acids. The germline gives CDR1 SEHNR, CDR2 FQNEAQ (reference sequence). The V gene end was trimmed by 5 bases and the J gene end by 2 bases; junction bases not matched to a gene: 8. Described time point: newly diagnosed GD, antithyroid drugs for less than 3 months. RNA extracted from PBMCs served as the sequencing template. For TCR beta, libraries came from iRepertoire HTBI primers and Arm-PCR of CDR3 regions. TCRdb reanalysed the multiplex PCR reads using MiXCR and keeps one entry per CDR3 protein. The top ten clones hold roughly 20% of a sample with about 400,000 distinct CDR3 sequences, roughly 15% of them seen once.

V and J are TRBV7-9 and TRBJ2-7, with 11 bases lining up with TRBD2. This TCR was recovered from a female donor with Graves disease. The sample was peripheral blood mononuclear cells (PBMCs), taken at new diagnosis, from a patient treated with antithyroid drugs. This chain's CDR3 is CASSGGLAADPYEQYF. The CDR3 nucleotides read TGTGCCAGCAGCGGGGGACTAGCGGCGGACCCCTACGAGCAGTACTTC. The full variable domain, with the rest looked up from reference TRBV7-9 and TRBJ2-7, is DTGVSQNPRHKITKRGQNVTFRCDPISEHNRLYWYRQTLGQGPEFLTYFQNEAQLEKSRLLSDRFSAERPKGSFSTLEIQRTEQGDSAMYLCASSGGLAADPYEQYFGPGTRLTVT.